The clone carrying this T cell receptor (beta chain) was observed many times. The antigen is undetermined. Germline values: CDR1 KGHDR, CDR2 SFDVKD. The CDR3 consists of 15 residues. The V end was cut by 4 bases, the J end by 5 bases, with 14 bases between. The source of the sample is a study of Graves' ophthalmopathy and Graves' hyperthyroidism. Study-level results: Sensitivity reached 87.88% and specificity approximately 81% for a 13-signature model separating ophthalmopathy from stable hyperthyroidism. Clonotypes were expanded in thyroid at above 0.001 frequency, and most also appeared in blood.

Having ophthalmopathy, the donors showed moderate-to-severe activity, CAS ≥3 and NOSPECS ≥4, with disease lasting under 3 months. Pregnant or lactating patients and those with other autoimmune diseases or uncontrolled infections were excluded. Amplification from RNA transcripts yielded the TCR beta CDR3 regions. First-round RT-PCR with HTBI primers preceded a second-round multiplex PCR. MiXCR was run by TCRdb on the multiplex PCR reads, yielding one entry per CDR3 protein. The table lists 45,000 to 60,000 distinct CDR3 sequences, approximately 45% of them singletons. Sequenced sample: peripheral blood. This TCR derives from an adult woman with Graves' ophthalmopathy. This chain connects TRBV24-1 to TRBJ2-1; TRBD1 might be the D (6 bases). The CDR3 loop reads CATSDPTGLDNEQFF. CDR3 DNA sequence: TGTGCCACCAGTGACCCGACAGGTTTGGACAATGAGCAGTTCTTC.